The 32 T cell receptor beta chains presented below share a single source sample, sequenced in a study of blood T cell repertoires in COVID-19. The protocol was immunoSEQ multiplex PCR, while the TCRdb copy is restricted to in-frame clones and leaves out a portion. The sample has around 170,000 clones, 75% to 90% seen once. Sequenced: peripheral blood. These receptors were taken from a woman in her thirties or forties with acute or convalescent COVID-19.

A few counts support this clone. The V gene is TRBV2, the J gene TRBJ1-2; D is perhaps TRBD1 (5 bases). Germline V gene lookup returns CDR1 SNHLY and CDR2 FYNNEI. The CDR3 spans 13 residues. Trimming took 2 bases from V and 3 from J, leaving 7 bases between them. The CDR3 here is CASSEQGYYGYTF. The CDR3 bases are TGTGCCAGCAGTGAACAGGGCTACTATGGCTACACCTTC.

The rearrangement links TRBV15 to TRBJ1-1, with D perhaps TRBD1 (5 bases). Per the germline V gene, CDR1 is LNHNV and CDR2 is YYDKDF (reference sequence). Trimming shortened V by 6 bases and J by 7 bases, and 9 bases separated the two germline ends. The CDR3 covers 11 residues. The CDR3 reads CATRMGGEAFF. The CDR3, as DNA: TGTGCCACCAGAATGGGGGGTGAAGCTTTCTTT.

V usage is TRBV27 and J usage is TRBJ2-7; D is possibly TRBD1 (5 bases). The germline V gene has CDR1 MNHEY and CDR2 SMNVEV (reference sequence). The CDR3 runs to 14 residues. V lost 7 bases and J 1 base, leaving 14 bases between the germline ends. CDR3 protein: CASTPLGLSYEQYF. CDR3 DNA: TGTGCCAGCACCCCACTGGGGCTATCCTACGAGCAGTACTTC.

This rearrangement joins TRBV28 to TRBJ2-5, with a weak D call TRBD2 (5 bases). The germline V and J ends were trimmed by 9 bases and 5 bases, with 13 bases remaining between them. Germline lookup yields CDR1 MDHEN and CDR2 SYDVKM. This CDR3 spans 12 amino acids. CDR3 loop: CASCSRRETQYF. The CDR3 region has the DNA TGTGCCAGTTGTAGCCGGAGGGAGACCCAGTACTTC.

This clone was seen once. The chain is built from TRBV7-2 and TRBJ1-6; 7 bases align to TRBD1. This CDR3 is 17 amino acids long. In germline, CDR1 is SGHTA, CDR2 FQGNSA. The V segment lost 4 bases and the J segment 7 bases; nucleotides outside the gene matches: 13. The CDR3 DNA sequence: TGTGCCAGCAGCTCCGACGCCCCGGGACAGTTAAATTCACCCCTCCACTTT. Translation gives CASSSDAPGQLNSPLHF.

The CDR3 sequence: CASNRLDNEQFF. The CDR3 nucleotides read TGCGCCAGCAATCGGCTAGACAATGAGCAGTTCTTC. V is TRBV5-1 and J is TRBJ2-1, with D hard to call. CDR3 length: 12 amino acids. V lost 6 bases and J 5 bases, leaving 9 bases between the germline ends. Germline CDR1 is SGHRS and CDR2 is YFSETQ.

In DNA, the CDR3 is TGTGCCAGCAGTGGGTTGGAGGGAAATCAGCCCCAGCATTTT. Amino acid sequence: CASSGLEGNQPQHF. The genes are TRBV2 and TRBJ1-5; D is undetermined. Germline V gene lookup returns CDR1 SNHLY and CDR2 FYNNEI. This CDR3 is 14 amino acids long. V shed 4 bases and J shed 4 bases, with 11 bases lying between them.

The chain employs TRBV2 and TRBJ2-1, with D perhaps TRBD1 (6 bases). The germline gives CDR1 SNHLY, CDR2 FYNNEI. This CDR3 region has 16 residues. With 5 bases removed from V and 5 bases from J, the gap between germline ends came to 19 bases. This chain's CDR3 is CASSISDSRPDNEQFF. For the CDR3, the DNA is TGTGCCAGCAGTATATCGGACAGTCGCCCCGACAATGAGCAGTTCTTC.

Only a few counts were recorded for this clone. The CDR3 DNA follows: TGTGCCAGCACCACACCCCAGGCGTATCAGCCCCAGCATTTT. Translation: CASTTPQAYQPQHF. V usage is TRBV28 and J usage is TRBJ1-5, with D unclear. Trimming took off 7 bases at V and 5 bases at J, with 15 bases between the two ends. The CDR3 contains 14 residues. Germline V gene lookup returns CDR1 MDHEN and CDR2 SYDVKM.

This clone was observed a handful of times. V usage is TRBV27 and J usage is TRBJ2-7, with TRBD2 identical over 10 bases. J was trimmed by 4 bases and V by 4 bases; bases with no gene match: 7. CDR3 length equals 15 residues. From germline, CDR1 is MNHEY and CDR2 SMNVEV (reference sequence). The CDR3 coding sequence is TGTGCCAGCAGTTCGTTACTAGCGGGGCTTTACGAGCAGTACTTC. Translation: CASSSLLAGLYEQYF.

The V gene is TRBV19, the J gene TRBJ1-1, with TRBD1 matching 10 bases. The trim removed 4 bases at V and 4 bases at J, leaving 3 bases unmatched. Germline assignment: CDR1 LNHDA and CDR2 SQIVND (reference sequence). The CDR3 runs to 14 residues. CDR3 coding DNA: TGTGCCAGTAGTACTTGGACAGGGGGCACTGAAGCTTTCTTT. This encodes CASSTWTGGTEAFF.

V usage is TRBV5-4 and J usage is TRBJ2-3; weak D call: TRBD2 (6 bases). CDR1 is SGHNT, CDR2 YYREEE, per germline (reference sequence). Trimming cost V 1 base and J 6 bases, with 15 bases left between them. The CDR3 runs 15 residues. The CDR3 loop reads CASSLLDLSGDTQYF. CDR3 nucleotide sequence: TGTGCCAGCAGCTTGTTGGATCTTAGCGGTGATACGCAGTATTTT.

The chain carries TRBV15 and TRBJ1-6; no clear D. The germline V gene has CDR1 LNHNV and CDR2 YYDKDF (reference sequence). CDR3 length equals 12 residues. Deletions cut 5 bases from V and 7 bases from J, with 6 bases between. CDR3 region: CATSERNSPLHF. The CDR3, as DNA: TGTGCCACCAGCGAGCGAAATTCACCCCTCCACTTT.

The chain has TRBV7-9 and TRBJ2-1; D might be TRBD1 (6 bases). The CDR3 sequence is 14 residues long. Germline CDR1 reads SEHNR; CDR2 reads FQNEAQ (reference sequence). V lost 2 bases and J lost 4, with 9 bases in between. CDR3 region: CASSLRQEYNEQFF. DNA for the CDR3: TGTGCCAGCAGCTTAAGACAGGAATACAATGAGCAGTTCTTC.

The CDR3 region is CASVPGTTNTEAFF. The CDR3 DNA sequence: TGCGCCAGCGTTCCCGGGACAACGAACACTGAAGCTTTCTTT. The V gene is TRBV5-1, the J gene TRBJ1-1; D might be TRBD1 (6 bases). The V and J ends lost 7 bases and 1 base respectively, with 14 bases between them. The CDR3 spans 14 residues. Germline V gives CDR1 SGHRS, CDR2 YFSETQ.

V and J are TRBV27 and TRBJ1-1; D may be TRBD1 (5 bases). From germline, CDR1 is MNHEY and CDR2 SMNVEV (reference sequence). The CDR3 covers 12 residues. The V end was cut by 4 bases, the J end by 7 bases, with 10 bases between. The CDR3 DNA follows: TGTGCCAGCAGTTCTTTCCAGGGTGAAGCTTTCTTT. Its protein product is CASSSFQGEAFF.

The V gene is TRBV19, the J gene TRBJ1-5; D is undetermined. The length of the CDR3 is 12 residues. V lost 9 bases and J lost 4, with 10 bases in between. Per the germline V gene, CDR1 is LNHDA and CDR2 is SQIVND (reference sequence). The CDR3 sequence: CASRGENQPQHF. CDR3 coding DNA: TGTGCCAGCCGGGGTGAAAATCAGCCCCAGCATTTT.

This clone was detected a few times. The CDR3 sequence: CAWSAGTHGYTF. The CDR3 nucleotides read TGTGCCTGGAGTGCCGGGACACATGGCTACACCTTC. This chain uses TRBV30 with TRBJ1-2, with D possibly being TRBD1 (6 bases). The CDR3 is made up of 12 amino acids. V lost 1 base and J 6 bases, leaving 9 bases between the germline ends. Germline assignment: CDR1 GTSNPN and CDR2 SVGIG (reference sequence). Supplemented by reference TRBV30 and TRBJ1-2, the full variable domain reads SQTIHQWPATLVQPVGSPLSLECTVEGTSNPNLYWYRQAAGRGLQLLFYSVGIGQISSEVPQNLSASRPQDRQFILSSKKLLLSDSGFYLCAWSAGTHGYTFGSGTRLTVV.

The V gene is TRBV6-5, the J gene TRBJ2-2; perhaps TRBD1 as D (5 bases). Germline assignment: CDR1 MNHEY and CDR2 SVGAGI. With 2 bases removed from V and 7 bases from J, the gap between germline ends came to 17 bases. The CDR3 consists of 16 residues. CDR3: CASSYTLGRAVGELFF. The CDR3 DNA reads TGTGCCAGCAGTTACACGTTGGGCAGGGCGGTCGGGGAGCTGTTTTTT.

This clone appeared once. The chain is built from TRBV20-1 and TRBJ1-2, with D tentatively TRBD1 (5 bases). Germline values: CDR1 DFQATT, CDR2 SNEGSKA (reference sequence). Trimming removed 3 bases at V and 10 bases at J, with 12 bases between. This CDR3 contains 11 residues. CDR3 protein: CSARGGEDYTF. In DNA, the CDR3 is TGCAGTGCTAGGGGGGGAGAAGACTACACCTTC.

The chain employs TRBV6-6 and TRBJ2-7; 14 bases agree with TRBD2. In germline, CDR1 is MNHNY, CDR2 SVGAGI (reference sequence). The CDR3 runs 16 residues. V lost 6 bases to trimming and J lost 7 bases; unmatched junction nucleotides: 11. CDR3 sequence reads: CASSSTGTSGGGEQYF. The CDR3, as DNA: TGTGCCAGCAGCTCTACCGGGACTAGCGGGGGAGGGGAGCAGTACTTC.

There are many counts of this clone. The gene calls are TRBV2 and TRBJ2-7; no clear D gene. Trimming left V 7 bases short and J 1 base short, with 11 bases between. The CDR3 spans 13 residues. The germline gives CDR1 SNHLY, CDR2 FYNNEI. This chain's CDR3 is CASTRLDSYEQYF. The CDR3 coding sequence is TGTGCCAGCACTAGACTTGATTCCTACGAGCAGTACTTC.

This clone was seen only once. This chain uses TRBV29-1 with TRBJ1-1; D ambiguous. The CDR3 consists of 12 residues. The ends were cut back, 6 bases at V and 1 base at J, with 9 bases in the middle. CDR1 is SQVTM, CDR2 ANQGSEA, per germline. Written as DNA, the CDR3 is TGCAGCGTCGGGATGGGGAACACTGAAGCTTTCTTT. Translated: CSVGMGNTEAFF.

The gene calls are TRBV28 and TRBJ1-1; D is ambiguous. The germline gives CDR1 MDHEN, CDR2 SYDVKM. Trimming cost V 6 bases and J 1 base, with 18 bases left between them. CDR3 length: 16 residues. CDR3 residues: CASSYIPRRGNTEAFF. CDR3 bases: TGTGCCAGCAGCTATATCCCACGCCGAGGGAACACTGAAGCTTTCTTT.

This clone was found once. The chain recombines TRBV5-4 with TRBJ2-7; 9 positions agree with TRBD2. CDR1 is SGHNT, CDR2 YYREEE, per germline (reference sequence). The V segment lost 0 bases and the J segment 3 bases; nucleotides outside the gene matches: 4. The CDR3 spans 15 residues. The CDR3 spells CASSLAGSGSYEQYF. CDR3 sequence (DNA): TGTGCCAGCAGCTTGGCCGGTAGCGGGAGCTACGAGCAGTACTTC. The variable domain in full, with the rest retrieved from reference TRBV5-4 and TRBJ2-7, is ETGVTQSPTHLIKTRGQQVTLRCSSQSGHNTVSWYQQALGQGPQFIFQYYREEENGRGNFPPRFSGLQFPNYSSELNVNALELDDSALYLCASSLAGSGSYEQYFGPGTRLTVT.

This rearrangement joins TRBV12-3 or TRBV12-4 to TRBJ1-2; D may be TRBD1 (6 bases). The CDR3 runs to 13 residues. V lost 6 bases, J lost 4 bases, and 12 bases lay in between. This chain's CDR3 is CASSLQGTYGYTF. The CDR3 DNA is TGTGCCAGCAGCTTACAGGGAACCTATGGCTACACCTTC.

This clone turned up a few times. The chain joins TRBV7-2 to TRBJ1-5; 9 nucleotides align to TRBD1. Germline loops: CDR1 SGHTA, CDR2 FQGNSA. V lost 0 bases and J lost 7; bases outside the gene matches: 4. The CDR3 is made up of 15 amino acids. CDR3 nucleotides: TGTGCCAGCAGCTTAGCGGTGACAGGGGGACAGCCCCAGCATTTT. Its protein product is CASSLAVTGGQPQHF.

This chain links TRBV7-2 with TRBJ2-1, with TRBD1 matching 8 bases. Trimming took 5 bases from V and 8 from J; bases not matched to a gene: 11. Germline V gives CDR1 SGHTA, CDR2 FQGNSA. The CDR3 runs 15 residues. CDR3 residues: CASSPRSGGIDEQFF. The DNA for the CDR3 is TGTGCCAGCAGCCCTAGGTCAGGGGGCATCGATGAGCAGTTCTTC.

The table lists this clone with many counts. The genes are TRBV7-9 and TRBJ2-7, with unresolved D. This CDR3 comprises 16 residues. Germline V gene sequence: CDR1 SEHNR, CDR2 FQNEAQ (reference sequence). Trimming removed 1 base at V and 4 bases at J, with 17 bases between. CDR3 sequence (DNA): TGTGCCAGCAGCTTAGAGGCTAGTCGACGACCTTACGAGCAGTACTTC. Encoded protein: CASSLEASRRPYEQYF.

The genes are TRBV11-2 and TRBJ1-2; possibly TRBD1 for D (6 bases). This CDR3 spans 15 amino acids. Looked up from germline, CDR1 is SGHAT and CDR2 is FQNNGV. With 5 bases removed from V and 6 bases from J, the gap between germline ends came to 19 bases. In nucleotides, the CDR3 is TGTGCCAGCAGCGGGGGGGGCCAGACGCGGCATGGCTACACCTTC. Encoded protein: CASSGGGQTRHGYTF.

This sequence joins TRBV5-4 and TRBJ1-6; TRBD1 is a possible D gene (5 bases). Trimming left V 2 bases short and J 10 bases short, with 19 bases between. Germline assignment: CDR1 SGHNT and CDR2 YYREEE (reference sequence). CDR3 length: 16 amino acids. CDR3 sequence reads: CASSFINRDSGSPLHF. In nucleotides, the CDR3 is TGTGCCAGCAGCTTCATTAACCGGGACTCAGGCTCACCCCTCCACTTT.

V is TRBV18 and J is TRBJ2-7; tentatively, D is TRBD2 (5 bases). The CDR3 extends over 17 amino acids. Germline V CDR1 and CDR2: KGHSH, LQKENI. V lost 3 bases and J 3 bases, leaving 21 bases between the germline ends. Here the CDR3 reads CASSPRVSGNINYEQYF. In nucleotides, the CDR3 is TGTGCCAGCTCACCGCGGGTGAGCGGAAACATCAACTACGAGCAGTACTTC. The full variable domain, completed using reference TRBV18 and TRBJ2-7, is NAGVMQNPRHLVRRRGQEARLRCSPMKGHSHVYWYRQLPEEGLKFMVYLQKENIIDESGMPKERFSAEFPKEGPSILRIQQVVRGDSAAYFCASSPRVSGNINYEQYFGPGTRLTVT.